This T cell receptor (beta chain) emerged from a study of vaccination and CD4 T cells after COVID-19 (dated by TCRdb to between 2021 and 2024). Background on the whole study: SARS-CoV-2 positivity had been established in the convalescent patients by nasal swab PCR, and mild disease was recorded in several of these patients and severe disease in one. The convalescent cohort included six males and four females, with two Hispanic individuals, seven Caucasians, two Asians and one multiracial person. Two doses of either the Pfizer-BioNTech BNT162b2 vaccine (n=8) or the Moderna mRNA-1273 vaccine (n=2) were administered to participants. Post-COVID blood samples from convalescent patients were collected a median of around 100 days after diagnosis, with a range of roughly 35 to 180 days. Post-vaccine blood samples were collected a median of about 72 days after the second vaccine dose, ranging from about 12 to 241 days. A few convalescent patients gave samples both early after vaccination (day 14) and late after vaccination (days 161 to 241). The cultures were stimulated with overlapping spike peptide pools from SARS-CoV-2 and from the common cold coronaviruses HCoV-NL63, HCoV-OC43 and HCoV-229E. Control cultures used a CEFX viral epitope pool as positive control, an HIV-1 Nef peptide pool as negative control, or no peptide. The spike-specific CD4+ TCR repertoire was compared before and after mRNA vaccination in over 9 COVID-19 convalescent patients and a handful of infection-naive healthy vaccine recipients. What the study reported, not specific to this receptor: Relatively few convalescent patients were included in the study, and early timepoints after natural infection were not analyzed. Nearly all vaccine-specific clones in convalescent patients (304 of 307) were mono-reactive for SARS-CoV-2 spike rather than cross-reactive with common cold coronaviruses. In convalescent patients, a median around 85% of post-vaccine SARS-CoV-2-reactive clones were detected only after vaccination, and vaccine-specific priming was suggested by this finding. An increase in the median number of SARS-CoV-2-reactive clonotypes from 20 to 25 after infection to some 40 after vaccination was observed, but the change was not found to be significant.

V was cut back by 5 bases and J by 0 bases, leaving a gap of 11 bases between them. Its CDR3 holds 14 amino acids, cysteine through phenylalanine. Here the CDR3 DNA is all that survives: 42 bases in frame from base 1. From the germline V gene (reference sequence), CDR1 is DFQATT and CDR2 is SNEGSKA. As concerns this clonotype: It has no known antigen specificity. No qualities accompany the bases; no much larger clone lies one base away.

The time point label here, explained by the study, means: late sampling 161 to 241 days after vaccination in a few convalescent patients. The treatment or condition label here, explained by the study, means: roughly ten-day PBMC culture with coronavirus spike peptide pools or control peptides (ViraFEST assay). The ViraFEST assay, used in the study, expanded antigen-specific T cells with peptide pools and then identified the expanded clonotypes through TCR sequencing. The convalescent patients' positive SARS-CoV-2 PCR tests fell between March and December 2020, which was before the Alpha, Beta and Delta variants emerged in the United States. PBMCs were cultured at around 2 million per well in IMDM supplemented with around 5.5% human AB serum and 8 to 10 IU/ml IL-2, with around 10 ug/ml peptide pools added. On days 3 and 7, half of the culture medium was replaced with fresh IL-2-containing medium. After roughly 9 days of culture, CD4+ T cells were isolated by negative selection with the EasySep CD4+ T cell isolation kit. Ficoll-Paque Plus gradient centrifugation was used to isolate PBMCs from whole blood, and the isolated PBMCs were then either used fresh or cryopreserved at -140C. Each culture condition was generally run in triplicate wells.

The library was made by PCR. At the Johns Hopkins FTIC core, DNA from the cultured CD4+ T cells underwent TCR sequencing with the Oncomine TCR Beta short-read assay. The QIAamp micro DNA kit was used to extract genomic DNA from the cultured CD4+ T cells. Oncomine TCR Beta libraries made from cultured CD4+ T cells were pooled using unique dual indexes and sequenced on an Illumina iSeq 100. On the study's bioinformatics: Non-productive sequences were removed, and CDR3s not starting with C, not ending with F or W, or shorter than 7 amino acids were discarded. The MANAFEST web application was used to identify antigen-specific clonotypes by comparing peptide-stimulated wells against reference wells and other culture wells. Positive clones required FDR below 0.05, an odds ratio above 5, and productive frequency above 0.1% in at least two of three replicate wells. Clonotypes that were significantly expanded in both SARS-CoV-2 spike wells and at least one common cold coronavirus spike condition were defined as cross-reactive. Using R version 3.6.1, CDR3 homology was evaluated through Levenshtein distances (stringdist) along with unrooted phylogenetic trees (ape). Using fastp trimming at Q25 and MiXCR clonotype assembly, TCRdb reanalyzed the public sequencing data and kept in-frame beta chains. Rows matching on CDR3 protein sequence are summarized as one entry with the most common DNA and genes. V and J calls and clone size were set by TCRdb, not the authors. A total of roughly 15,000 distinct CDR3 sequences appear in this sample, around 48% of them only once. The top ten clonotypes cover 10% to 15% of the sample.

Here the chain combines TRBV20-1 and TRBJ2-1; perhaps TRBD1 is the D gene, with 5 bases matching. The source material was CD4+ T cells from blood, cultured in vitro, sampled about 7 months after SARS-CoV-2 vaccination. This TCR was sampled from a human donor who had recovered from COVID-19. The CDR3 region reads CSAPKGSSYNEQFF. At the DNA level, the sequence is TGCAGTGCTCCAAAGGGGTCCTCCTACAATGAGCAGTTCTTC.